The 26 T cell receptor beta chains below come from one sample, sequenced in a study of blood T cell repertoires in COVID-19. Method: immunoSEQ multiplex PCR; TCRdb's copy keeps in-frame clones and lacks some. The data contain about 50,000 clones, about 89% of them singletons. Material: peripheral blood. The source of these receptors is a human donor in a cohort sampled during active COVID-19.

V gene TRBV13 combines with J gene TRBJ1-1; 7 positions match TRBD1. Germline CDR1 reads PRHDT; CDR2 reads FYEKMQ (reference sequence). V dropped 5 bases and J dropped 0; count of bases not matched to a gene: 12. This CDR3 spans 17 amino acids. The CDR3 loop is CASSRYGQEGMNTEAFF. The CDR3 DNA reads as TGTGCCAGCAGCAGATACGGACAGGAGGGGATGAACACTGAAGCTTTCTTT. The whole variable domain, filled in from reference TRBV13 and TRBJ1-1, reads AAGVIQSPRHLIKEKRETATLKCYPIPRHDTVYWYQQGPGQDPQFLISFYEKMQSDKGSIPDRFSAQQFSDYHSELNMSSLELGDSALYFCASSRYGQEGMNTEAFFGQGTRLTVV.

V and J are TRBV5-4 and TRBJ2-1; 9 bases agree with TRBD2. The CDR3 has 17 residues. With V trimmed by 6 bases and J by 5 bases, 15 bases remained unmatched. CDR1 is SGHNT and CDR2 is YYREEE in the germline V gene (reference sequence). CDR3 coding DNA: TGTGCCAGCACCACCCTGGGAGCGGGAGGCATCAACAATGAGCAGTTCTTC. It is translated as CASTTLGAGGINNEQFF. Full variable domain (remainder filled in from reference TRBV5-4 and TRBJ2-1): ETGVTQSPTHLIKTRGQQVTLRCSSQSGHNTVSWYQQALGQGPQFIFQYYREEENGRGNFPPRFSGLQFPNYSSELNVNALELDDSALYLCASTTLGAGGINNEQFFGPGTRLTVL.

The rearrangement links TRBV29-1 to TRBJ1-3; D remains unclear. The germline V and J ends were trimmed by 6 bases and 0 bases, with 12 bases remaining between them. Germline V gives CDR1 SQVTM, CDR2 ANQGSEA. There are 14 residues in the CDR3. The CDR3 sequence is CSVRGLSSGNTIYF. As DNA, the CDR3 is TGCAGCGTACGAGGACTCAGCTCTGGAAACACCATATATTTT.

The chain combines TRBV27 with TRBJ1-2; tentatively, D is TRBD1 (6 bases). V shed 8 bases and J shed 4 bases, with 14 bases lying between them. The CDR3 spans 13 residues. Germline assignment: CDR1 MNHEY and CDR2 SMNVEV (reference sequence). Here the CDR3 reads CASSRQVGYGYTF. The CDR3 DNA reads as TGTGCCAGCTCAAGACAGGTGGGCTATGGCTACACCTTC.

The V and J genes are TRBV5-4 and TRBJ2-5; D is undetermined. The CDR3 consists of 13 residues. Per germline, CDR1 SGHNT and CDR2 YYREEE (reference sequence). Trimming took off 0 bases at V and 7 bases at J, with 10 bases between the two ends. This CDR3 is CASSLAVESTQYF. CDR3 nucleotide sequence: TGTGCCAGCAGCTTGGCTGTCGAGTCGACCCAGTACTTC.

Comments on this clone: Different DNA sequences within this sample yield the same CDR3. The V and J genes are TRBV7-9 and TRBJ1-2; TRBD1 aligns across 12 bases. The CDR3 is 15 amino acids. Germline lookup yields CDR1 SEHNR and CDR2 FQNEAQ (reference sequence). With 3 bases clipped from V and 4 bases from J, the junction kept 3 bases outside the gene matches. As DNA, the CDR3 is TGTGCCAGCAGCTTGGGGACAGGGGGCGGCTATGGCTACACCTTC. This sequence encodes CASSLGTGGGYGYTF.

The chain recombines TRBV20-1 with TRBJ2-7; a weak D match, TRBD1 (6 bases). This CDR3 comprises 11 residues. Trimming left V 3 bases short and J 5 bases short, with 8 bases between. Germline V gives CDR1 DFQATT, CDR2 SNEGSKA (reference sequence). CDR3 amino acids: CSASTGNEQYV. The CDR3 DNA reads as TGCAGTGCTAGTACAGGGAACGAGCAGTACGTC.

This clone was observed a few times. V is TRBV27 and J is TRBJ2-3, with 7 bases fitting TRBD2. This CDR3 is built from 14 residues. The V and J ends lost 6 bases and 3 bases, in that order; junction bases with no gene match: 6. Germline V gene lookup returns CDR1 MNHEY and CDR2 SMNVEV (reference sequence). The DNA of the CDR3 is TGTGCCAGCAGGAGACTAGCTGGTACAGATACGCAGTATTTT. Translation: CASRRLAGTDTQYF.

The V and J genes are TRBV30 and TRBJ2-7; 7 positions agree with TRBD1. Germline V gene lookup returns CDR1 GTSNPN and CDR2 SVGIG (reference sequence). This CDR3 spans 14 amino acids. V dropped 2 bases and J dropped 0; count of bases not matched to a gene: 4. The CDR3 nucleotides read TGTGCCTGGAGTAAAGGGGGCAGCTCCTACGAGCAGTACGTC. Its protein product is CAWSKGGSSYEQYV.

The count of this clone is one. J is TRBJ2-2 and V is TRBV12-5; D is possibly TRBD1 (6 bases). V lost 0 bases and J lost 6, with 11 bases in between. Per the germline V gene, CDR1 is LGHNT and CDR2 is FRNRAP. CDR3 length: 15 amino acids. CDR3 in DNA: TGTGCTAGTGGTTTGGTCTTACAGGGTGCCGGGGAGCTGTTTTTT. Translation: CASGLVLQGAGELFF.

The chain couples TRBV28 to TRBJ1-6; D ambiguous. CDR1 and CDR2 (germline): MDHEN, SYDVKM. Trimming removed 6 bases from V and 7 bases from J, with 4 bases in between. CDR3 length: 11 amino acids. The CDR3 spells CASRRNSPLHF. CDR3 nucleotides: TGTGCCAGCAGGAGGAATTCACCCCTCCACTTT.

The chain couples TRBV20-1 to TRBJ2-1, with D maybe TRBD1 (7 bases). Germline CDR1 DFQATT, CDR2 SNEGSKA (reference sequence). The V and J ends lost 3 bases and 6 bases respectively, with 15 bases between them. The CDR3 totals 14 residues. In DNA form, the CDR3 reads TGCAGTGCTAGTGGGGGGACAGTACGCAATGAGCAGTTCTTC. Protein product: CSASGGTVRNEQFF.

J is TRBJ2-3 and V is TRBV7-3; no definite D call. The CDR3 is 16 residues long. V dropped 0 bases and J dropped 1 base, with 11 bases sitting between them. Germline V CDR1 and CDR2: SGHTA, FQGTGA. Written as DNA, the CDR3 is TGTGCCAGCAGCTTAACGGTGGGCATCGGCACAGATACGCAGTATTTT. Amino acids: CASSLTVGIGTDTQYF.

The V gene is TRBV2, the J gene TRBJ2-7, with TRBD1 matching over 7 bases. The CDR3 runs 12 residues. The V and J ends lost 8 bases and 4 bases, in that order; junction bases with no gene match: 5. In germline, CDR1 is SNHLY, CDR2 FYNNEI. CDR3 DNA sequence: TGTGCCAGCGGGGAGACAGGGTACGAGCAGTACTTC. Residues: CASGETGYEQYF.

The chain recombines TRBV27 with TRBJ2-2, with D possibly TRBD1 on 6 matching bases. The CDR3 extends over 13 amino acids. V was trimmed by 2 bases and J by 8 bases, leaving 9 bases between them. Germline CDR1 and CDR2: MNHEY and SMNVEV (reference sequence). CDR3 amino acids: CASSLITGGELFF. The CDR3 nucleotides read TGTGCCAGCAGTTTAATCACAGGGGGGGAGCTGTTTTTT.

The chain couples TRBV3-1 (or the pseudogene TRBV3-2) to TRBJ1-6, with 7 bases fitting TRBD1. The V gene's germline CDR1 is LGHDT and CDR2 YNNKEL (reference sequence). The CDR3 sequence is 16 residues long. V was pared by 6 bases and J by 0 bases, with 5 bases of the junction left unmatched. CDR3 sequence: CASRPAGGSYNSPLHF. The CDR3 coding sequence is TGTGCCAGCAGGCCAGCAGGGGGCTCCTATAATTCACCCCTCCACTTT.

V is TRBV19 and J is TRBJ2-1; D is possibly TRBD2 (6 bases). Germline CDR1 LNHDA, CDR2 SQIVND (reference sequence). This CDR3 region has 12 residues. Deletions cut 4 bases from V and 7 bases from J, with 8 bases between. The CDR3 nucleotides are TGTGCCAGTAGTACGGCGGGGAATGAGCAGTTCTTC. Its translation: CASSTAGNEQFF.

V usage is TRBV9 and J usage is TRBJ2-2, with D unresolved. Germline CDR1 SGDLS, CDR2 YYNGEE. Trimming removed 0 bases at V and 7 bases at J, with 4 bases between. This CDR3 comprises 12 residues. The CDR3 DNA follows: TGTGCCAGCAGCGTAGCCAGCGGGGAGCTGTTTTTT. Translated, it gives CASSVASGELFF.

The chain employs TRBV19 and TRBJ1-5; D gene ambiguous. The CDR3 has 14 residues. V was shortened by 5 bases and J by 3 bases, with 11 bases between the two germline ends. CDR1 and CDR2 (germline): LNHDA, SQIVND (reference sequence). The chain's CDR3 is CASSPRTANQPQHF. CDR3 DNA: TGTGCCAGTAGTCCCCGGACTGCCAATCAGCCCCAGCATTTT.

This clone was detected only once. The chain couples TRBV7-6 to TRBJ2-3; 8 bases agree with TRBD1. V lost 1 base to trimming and J lost 2 bases; unmatched junction nucleotides: 5. Germline assignment: CDR1 SGHVS and CDR2 FNYEAQ. This CDR3 comprises 16 residues. The CDR3 sequence is CASSLGTGGSTDTQYF. Here the CDR3 DNA reads TGTGCCAGCAGCTTAGGTACAGGGGGTTCCACAGATACGCAGTATTTT.

The chain employs TRBV11-3 and TRBJ1-4; perhaps TRBD1 as D (5 bases). CDR3 size: 15 residues. Germline V CDR1 and CDR2: SGHNT, YENEEA. V gave up 5 bases and J gave up 4 bases, with 14 bases separating them. CDR3 coding DNA: TGTGCCAGCAGCCCCGTTAGGGGAAATAATGAAAAACTGTTTTTT. Its translation is CASSPVRGNNEKLFF. Full variable domain (missing parts from reference TRBV11-3 and TRBJ1-4): EAGVVQSPRYKIIEKKQPVAFWCNPISGHNTLYWYLQNLGQGPELLIRYENEEAVDDSQLPKDRFSAERLKGVDSTLKIQPAELGDSAVYLCASSPVRGNNEKLFFGSGTQLSVL.

This rearrangement joins TRBV19 to TRBJ1-4; D remains ambiguous. The CDR3 runs 12 residues. Trimming removed 6 bases from V and 3 bases from J, with 5 bases in between. Germline V gives CDR1 LNHDA, CDR2 SQIVND (reference sequence). The DNA for the CDR3 is TGTGCCAGTAGACAGTCTAATGAAAAACTGTTTTTT. It translates to CASRQSNEKLFF.

J is TRBJ1-2 and V is TRBV3-1 (or the pseudogene TRBV3-2), with D uncertain. Germline CDR1 is LGHDT and CDR2 is YNNKEL (reference sequence). V was cut by 3 bases and J by 5 bases, with 7 bases left in between. The CDR3 sequence is 12 residues long. The CDR3 sequence: CASSHPSYGYTF. CDR3 nucleotide sequence: TGTGCCAGCAGCCATCCCTCTTATGGCTACACCTTC.

The gene calls are TRBV30 and TRBJ1-5, with D unclear. The CDR3 covers 13 residues. V lost 0 bases and J 4 bases, leaving 7 bases between the germline ends. Germline lookup yields CDR1 GTSNPN and CDR2 SVGIG (reference sequence). The CDR3 is CAWSVGRNQPQHF. Written as DNA, the CDR3 is TGTGCCTGGAGTGTCGGGAGAAATCAGCCCCAGCATTTT.

The chain recombines TRBV20-1 with TRBJ2-3, with no clear D. The CDR3 is made up of 10 amino acids. Germline V lookup: CDR1 DFQATT, CDR2 SNEGSKA (reference sequence). CDR3 region: CALGLDTQYF. The DNA of the CDR3 is TGCGCCCTAGGTCTAGATACGCAGTATTTT.

The chain has TRBV13 and TRBJ2-5, with TRBD2 identical over 7 bases. The germline V gene has CDR1 PRHDT and CDR2 FYEKMQ (reference sequence). The CDR3 sequence is 17 residues long. V was clipped by 0 bases and J by 3 bases; unmatched bases: 10. DNA of the CDR3: TGTGCCAGCAGCTTAGGCCAAGGAATCACTAGCGAAGAGACCCAGTACTTC. Its translation: CASSLGQGITSEETQYF. The variable domain in full, completed from reference TRBV13 and TRBJ2-5, reads AAGVIQSPRHLIKEKRETATLKCYPIPRHDTVYWYQQGPGQDPQFLISFYEKMQSDKGSIPDRFSAQQFSDYHSELNMSSLELGDSALYFCASSLGQGITSEETQYFGPGTRLLVL.